Presented here are 22 T cell receptor beta chains from one specimen sequenced in a study of cytomegalovirus exposure and HLA in healthy donors. 60 Vbeta and 13 Jbeta primers were used in PCR. Assay: immunoSEQ multiplex PCR; the TCRdb copy retains only in-frame clones and omits some. This sample's clone table lists tens of thousands of clones. Specimen: PBMCs. These receptors all come from a woman in her 30s in good health and CMV-seronegative.

The chain uses TRBV5-1 and TRBJ2-1, with TRBD2 matching over 7 bases. CDR3 length equals 16 residues. Germline lookup yields CDR1 SGHRS and CDR2 YFSETQ. The V segment lost 5 bases and the J segment 0 bases; nucleotides outside the gene matches: 8. CDR3: CASSPASGSSYNEQFF. CDR3 nucleotide sequence: TGCGCCAGCAGTCCCGCTAGCGGATCCTCCTACAATGAGCAGTTCTTC.

The chain is built from TRBV7-8 and TRBJ1-5, with a weak D call TRBD1 (6 bases). The CDR3 loop spans 14 amino acids. The germline gives CDR1 SGHVS, CDR2 FQNEAQ. V shed 5 bases and J shed 2 bases, with 10 bases lying between them. CDR3 residues: CASSQQGGNQPQHF. The DNA for the CDR3 is TGTGCCAGCAGCCAACAGGGTGGCAATCAGCCCCAGCATTTT.

This chain uses TRBV30 with TRBJ2-5, with a tentative D call TRBD2 (5 bases). V was shortened by 2 bases and J by 2 bases, with 9 bases between the two germline ends. CDR1 is GTSNPN, CDR2 SVGIG, per germline (reference sequence). CDR3 size: 13 residues. The CDR3 coding sequence is TGTGCCTGGAGTTTGGGCGGGCAAGAGACCCAGTACTTC. The encoded protein is CAWSLGGQETQYF.

The V call is TRBV13, the J call TRBJ2-7; D perhaps matches TRBD2 (5 bases). V was clipped by 0 bases and J by 2 bases, with 8 bases between them. This CDR3 spans 14 amino acids. CDR1 PRHDT and CDR2 FYEKMQ come from the germline V gene (reference sequence). In DNA, the CDR3 is TGTGCCAGCAGCTTAGGAAAGGGAGCCTACGAGCAGTACTTC. It yields the protein CASSLGKGAYEQYF.

The J gene is TRBJ1-1, the V gene TRBV30; 11 bases are shared with TRBD1. V lost 4 bases to trimming and J lost 5 bases; unmatched junction nucleotides: 6. This CDR3 has 14 residues. From germline, CDR1 is GTSNPN and CDR2 SVGIG (reference sequence). CDR3 in DNA: TGTGCCTGGACCCAGGGACAGGGGGGAACTGAAGCTTTCTTT. It is translated as CAWTQGQGGTEAFF.

The chain links TRBV5-1 to TRBJ1-1; D may be TRBD1 (6 bases). Deletions cut 0 bases from V and 1 base from J, with 10 bases between. Germline V gene lookup returns CDR1 SGHRS and CDR2 YFSETQ. The CDR3 loop spans 15 amino acids. The DNA for the CDR3 is TGCGCCAGCAGCTTGGTAGGGACACCGAACACTGAAGCTTTCTTT. Translated, it gives CASSLVGTPNTEAFF.

DNA of the CDR3: TGTGCCAGCAGCGTCCCAGGGGATCGAGGGGACACTGAAGCTTTCTTT. Translation: CASSVPGDRGDTEAFF. The rearrangement links TRBV5-4 to TRBJ1-1; D is perhaps TRBD1 (6 bases). Looked up from germline, CDR1 is SGHNT and CDR2 is YYREEE (reference sequence). CDR3 size: 16 residues. Trimming shortened V by 4 bases and J by 3 bases, and 19 bases separated the two germline ends.

Note on this clone: Sequence at one end of the junction differs from germline and may be a read error. Within the sample, other DNA sequences also encode this same CDR3. The chain joins TRBV19 to TRBJ1-6; 8 bases line up with TRBD1. The germline V gene encodes CDR1 LNHDA and CDR2 SQIVND (reference sequence). The CDR3 has 15 amino acids. The CDR3 coding sequence is TGTGCCAGTAGTATCCTCGGACAGGGAAATTCACCCCTACACTTT. Translating it yields CASSILGQGNSPLHF.

The gene calls are TRBV2 and TRBJ1-6; D might be TRBD1 (5 bases). This CDR3 spans 13 amino acids. The germline gives CDR1 SNHLY, CDR2 FYNNEI. V gave up 6 bases and J gave up 11 bases, with 14 bases separating them. CDR3 nucleotides: TGTGCCAGCAGGGACAACCCAATAGCACCCCTCCACTTT. It encodes CASRDNPIAPLHF.

The V and J genes are TRBV19 and TRBJ1-1, with D hard to call. The CDR3 runs to 16 residues. Germline lookup yields CDR1 LNHDA and CDR2 SQIVND (reference sequence). V gave up 3 bases and J gave up 2 bases, with 16 bases separating them. The CDR3: CASSIQVESLNTEAFF. The CDR3 coding sequence is TGTGCCAGTAGTATCCAGGTGGAAAGCCTTAACACTGAAGCTTTCTTT.

V is TRBV30 and J is TRBJ2-7; D not certain. From germline, CDR1 is GTSNPN and CDR2 SVGIG (reference sequence). The germline V and J ends were trimmed by 0 bases and 4 bases, with 7 bases remaining between them. This CDR3 is built from 12 residues. CDR3 coding DNA: TGTGCCTGGAGTGTAAGCCGATACGAGCAGTACTTC. It codes for CAWSVSRYEQYF.

This CDR3 reads CAISGSTSGGESSYEQYF. CDR3 nucleotides: TGTGCCATCAGTGGAAGCACTAGCGGGGGGGAGAGCTCCTACGAGCAGTACTTC. The chain employs TRBV10-3 and TRBJ2-7; 13 bases line up with TRBD2. Per the germline V gene, CDR1 is ENHRY and CDR2 is SYGVKD. The CDR3 runs 18 residues. The trim removed 4 bases at V and 0 bases at J, leaving 9 bases unmatched.

Worth noting for this clone: This same CDR3 is encoded by further DNA sequences in the sample. This chain joins TRBV19 and TRBJ1-1; possible D gene TRBD1, 6 bases. CDR1 is LNHDA, CDR2 SQIVND, per germline (reference sequence). This CDR3 has 14 residues. V lost 5 bases and J lost 0, with 10 bases in between. This CDR3 reads CASSGGQMNTEAFF. The CDR3 DNA reads as TGTGCCAGTAGTGGTGGACAGATGAACACTGAAGCTTTCTTT.

The rearrangement uses TRBV30 and TRBJ1-5; D might be TRBD1 (6 bases). Trimming cost V 1 base and J 3 bases, with 10 bases left between them. This CDR3 has 14 amino acids. Germline V CDR1 and CDR2: GTSNPN, SVGIG (reference sequence). CDR3 region: CAWSGGQINQPQHF. DNA for the CDR3: TGTGCCTGGAGTGGGGGGCAGATCAATCAGCCCCAGCATTTT. Drawing the rest from reference TRBV30 and TRBJ1-5, the complete variable domain is SQTIHQWPATLVQPVGSPLSLECTVEGTSNPNLYWYRQAAGRGLQLLFYSVGIGQISSEVPQNLSASRPQDRQFILSSKKLLLSDSGFYLCAWSGGQINQPQHFGDGTRLSIL.

CDR3 sequence: CASSQFEEYEQYF. CDR3 DNA: TGTGCCAGCAGCCAATTCGAGGAATACGAGCAGTACTTC. The chain recombines TRBV14 with TRBJ2-7; no reliable D call. CDR3 size: 13 residues. The germline CDR1 and CDR2 sequences are SGHDN and FVKESK. The V gene lost 2 bases and the J gene lost 4 bases, with 9 bases spanning the gap.

The rearrangement uses TRBV2 and TRBJ2-3, with 10 bases that match TRBD2. CDR3 length equals 17 residues. The trim removed 5 bases at V and 4 bases at J, leaving 12 bases unmatched. Germline V gene sequence: CDR1 SNHLY, CDR2 FYNNEI. The CDR3 reads CASSLAGAYKVSDTQYF. CDR3 coding DNA: TGTGCCAGCAGTCTAGCGGGGGCCTACAAAGTATCAGATACGCAGTATTTT.

J is TRBJ1-4 and V is TRBV6-6; 7 positions match TRBD1. The length of the CDR3 is 14 residues. Germline V gene sequence: CDR1 MNHNY, CDR2 SVGAGI (reference sequence). Losses at the gene ends were 2 bases for V and 6 bases for J; bases not matched to a gene: 3. The CDR3 DNA is TGTGCCAGCAGTTACCGGGACAGCCATGAAAAACTGTTTTTT. Encoded protein: CASSYRDSHEKLFF.

The chain uses TRBV6-1 and TRBJ1-2; D unresolved. Germline values: CDR1 MNHNS, CDR2 SASEGT. The CDR3 is 18 amino acids. V was pared by 3 bases and J by 3 bases, with 23 bases between. The CDR3 bases are TGTGCCAGCAGTGACTACCGAGGAGGCCAACCCGCCCACTATGGCTACACCTTC. Translated: CASSDYRGGQPAHYGYTF.

The rearrangement joins TRBV27 to TRBJ2-7; D might be TRBD1 (5 bases). The ends were cut back, 6 bases at V and 11 bases at J, with 20 bases in the middle. The CDR3 contains 13 residues. Germline V lookup: CDR1 MNHEY, CDR2 SMNVEV (reference sequence). CDR3 sequence: CASRSSGISNKYF. The CDR3 DNA reads as TGTGCCAGCAGGTCGTCAGGGATCAGTAATAAGTACTTC.

The rearrangement links TRBV19 to TRBJ2-4, with 7 bases aligning to TRBD1. The CDR3 is made up of 14 amino acids. Germline V gene data show CDR1 as LNHDA and CDR2 as SQIVND (reference sequence). With 3 bases clipped from V and 8 bases from J, the junction kept 7 bases outside the gene matches. Here the CDR3 reads CASSIRGRGDIQYF. The CDR3 DNA sequence: TGTGCCAGTAGTATTAGGGGGCGCGGAGACATTCAGTACTTC.

This chain joins TRBV7-8 and TRBJ1-2, with 7 bases identical to TRBD1. The CDR3 runs 17 residues. Unmatched junction bases numbered 11, after V lost 0 bases and J lost 4 bases. The germline V gene has CDR1 SGHVS and CDR2 FQNEAQ. This CDR3 is CASSLALPSTGSYGYTF. The CDR3 nucleotides read TGTGCCAGCAGCTTAGCGCTGCCTTCGACAGGGAGCTATGGCTACACCTTC.

About this clone: This sample includes further DNA sequences coding for the same CDR3. The chain couples TRBV5-1 to TRBJ2-2; 8 nucleotides align to TRBD2. CDR1 is SGHRS, CDR2 YFSETQ, per germline. With 5 bases clipped from V and 4 bases from J, the junction kept 10 bases outside the gene matches. This CDR3 has 16 residues. The CDR3 loop reads CASSLRLAGVTGELFF. The CDR3 coding sequence is TGCGCCAGCAGTCTCCGGCTAGCGGGCGTCACCGGGGAGCTGTTTTTT.